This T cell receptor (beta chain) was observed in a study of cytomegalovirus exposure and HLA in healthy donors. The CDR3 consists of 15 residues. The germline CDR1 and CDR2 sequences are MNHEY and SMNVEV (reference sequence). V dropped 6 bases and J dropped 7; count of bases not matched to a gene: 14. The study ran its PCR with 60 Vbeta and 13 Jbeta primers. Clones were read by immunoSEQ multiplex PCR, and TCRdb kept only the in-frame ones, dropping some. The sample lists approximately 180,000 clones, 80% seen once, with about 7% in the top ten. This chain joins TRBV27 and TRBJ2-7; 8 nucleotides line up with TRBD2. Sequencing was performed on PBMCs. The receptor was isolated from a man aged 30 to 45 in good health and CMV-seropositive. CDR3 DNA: TGTGCCAGCAGGGGTACTAGCGGCCAGCCAGCAGAGCAGTACTTC. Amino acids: CASRGTSGQPAEQYF.